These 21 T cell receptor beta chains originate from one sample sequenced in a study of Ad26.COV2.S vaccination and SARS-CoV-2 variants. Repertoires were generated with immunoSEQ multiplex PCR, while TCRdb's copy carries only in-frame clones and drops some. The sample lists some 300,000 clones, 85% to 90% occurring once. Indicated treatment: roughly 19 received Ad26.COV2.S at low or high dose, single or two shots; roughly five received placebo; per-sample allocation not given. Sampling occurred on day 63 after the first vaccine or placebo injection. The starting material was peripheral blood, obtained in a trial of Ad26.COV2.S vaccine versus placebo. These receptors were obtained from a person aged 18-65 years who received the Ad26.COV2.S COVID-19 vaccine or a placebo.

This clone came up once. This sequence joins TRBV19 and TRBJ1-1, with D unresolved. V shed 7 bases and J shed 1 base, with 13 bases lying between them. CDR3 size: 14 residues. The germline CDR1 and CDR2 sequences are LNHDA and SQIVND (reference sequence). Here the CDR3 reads CASIGKVGNTEAFF. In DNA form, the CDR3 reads TGTGCCAGTATTGGGAAGGTGGGGAACACTGAAGCTTTCTTT.

CDR3 residues: CASSPQLPMTGTDTQYF. CDR3 nucleotides: TGTGCCAGCTCACCACAACTCCCTATGACAGGCACAGATACGCAGTATTTT. The gene calls are TRBV18 and TRBJ2-3; tentative D call: TRBD1 (5 bases). Trimming cost V 1 base and J 1 base, with 15 bases left between them. The CDR3 runs to 17 residues. CDR1 is KGHSH, CDR2 LQKENI, per germline.

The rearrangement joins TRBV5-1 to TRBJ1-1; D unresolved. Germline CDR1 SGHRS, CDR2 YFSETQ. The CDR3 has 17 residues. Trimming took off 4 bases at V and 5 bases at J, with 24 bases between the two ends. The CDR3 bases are TGCGCCAGCAGCACCGAGACGGTTGCCTTGCGAGGGACTGAAGCTTTCTTT. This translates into CASSTETVALRGTEAFF. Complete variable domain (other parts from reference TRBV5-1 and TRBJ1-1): KAGVTQTPRYLIKTRGQQVTLSCSPISGHRSVSWYQQTPGQGLQFLFEYFSETQRNKGNFPGRFSGRQFSNSRSEMNVSTLELGDSALYLCASSTETVALRGTEAFFGQGTRLTVV.

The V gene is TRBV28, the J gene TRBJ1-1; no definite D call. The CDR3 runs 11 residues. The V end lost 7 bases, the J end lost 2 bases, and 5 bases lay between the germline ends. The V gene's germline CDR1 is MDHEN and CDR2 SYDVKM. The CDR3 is CASTGNTEAFF. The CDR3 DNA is TGTGCCAGCACCGGAAACACTGAAGCTTTCTTT. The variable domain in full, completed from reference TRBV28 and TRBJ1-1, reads DVKVTQSSRYLVKRTGEKVFLECVQDMDHENMFWYRQDPGLGLRLIYFSYDVKMKEKGDIPEGYSVSREKKERFSLILESASTNQTSMYLCASTGNTEAFFGQGTRLTVV.

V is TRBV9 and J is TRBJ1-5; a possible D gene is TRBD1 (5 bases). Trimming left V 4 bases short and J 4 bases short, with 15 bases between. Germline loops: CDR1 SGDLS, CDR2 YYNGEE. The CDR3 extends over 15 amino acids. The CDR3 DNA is TGTGCCAGCAGCCCCGGGGGGAACTGGAATCAGCCCCAGCATTTT. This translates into CASSPGGNWNQPQHF.

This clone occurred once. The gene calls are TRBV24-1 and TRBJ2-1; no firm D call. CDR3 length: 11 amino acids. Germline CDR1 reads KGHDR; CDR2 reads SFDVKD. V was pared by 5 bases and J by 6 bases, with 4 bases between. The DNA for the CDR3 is TGTGCCACCAGTGGGGCCAATGAGCAGTTCTTC. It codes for CATSGANEQFF.

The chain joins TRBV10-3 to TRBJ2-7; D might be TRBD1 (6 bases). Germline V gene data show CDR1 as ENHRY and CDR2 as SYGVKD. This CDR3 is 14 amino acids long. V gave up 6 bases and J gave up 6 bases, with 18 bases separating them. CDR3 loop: CAIRTTGSQGEQYF. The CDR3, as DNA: TGTGCCATCAGGACCACAGGGAGTCAAGGCGAGCAGTACTTC.

CDR3 protein: CAWSNGGGSPLHF. In DNA form, the CDR3 reads TGTGCCTGGAGCAACGGGGGGGGATCACCCCTCCACTTT. This chain joins TRBV30 and TRBJ1-6; tentative D call: TRBD1 (5 bases). Germline values: CDR1 GTSNPN, CDR2 SVGIG (reference sequence). The CDR3 has 13 residues. Trimming took 3 bases from V and 10 from J, leaving 13 bases between them.

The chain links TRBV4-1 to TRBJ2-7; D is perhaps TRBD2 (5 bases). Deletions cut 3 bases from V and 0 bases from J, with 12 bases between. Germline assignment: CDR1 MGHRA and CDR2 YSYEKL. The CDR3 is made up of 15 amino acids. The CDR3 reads CASSQGEENSYEQYF. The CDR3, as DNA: TGCGCCAGCAGCCAGGGAGAGGAAAACTCCTACGAGCAGTACTTC.

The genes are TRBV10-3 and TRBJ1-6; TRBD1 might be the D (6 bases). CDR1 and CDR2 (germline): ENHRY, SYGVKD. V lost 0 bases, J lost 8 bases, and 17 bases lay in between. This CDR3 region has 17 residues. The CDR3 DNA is TGTGCCATCAGTGAGTCCAAAACGGGGGGCAGGTATTCACCCCTCCACTTT. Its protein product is CAISESKTGGRYSPLHF.

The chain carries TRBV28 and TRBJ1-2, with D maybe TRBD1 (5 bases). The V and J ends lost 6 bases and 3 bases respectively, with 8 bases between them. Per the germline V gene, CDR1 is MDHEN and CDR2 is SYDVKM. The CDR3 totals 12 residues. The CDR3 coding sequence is TGTGCCAGCAGACCAGGGTACTATGGCTACACCTTC. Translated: CASRPGYYGYTF.

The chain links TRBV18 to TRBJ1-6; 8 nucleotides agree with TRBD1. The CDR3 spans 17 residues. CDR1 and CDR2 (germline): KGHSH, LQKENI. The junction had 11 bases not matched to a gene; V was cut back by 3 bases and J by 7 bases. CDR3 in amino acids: CASSPIWTGSDNSPLHF. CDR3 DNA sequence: TGTGCCAGCTCACCGATATGGACAGGGTCTGACAATTCACCCCTCCACTTT.

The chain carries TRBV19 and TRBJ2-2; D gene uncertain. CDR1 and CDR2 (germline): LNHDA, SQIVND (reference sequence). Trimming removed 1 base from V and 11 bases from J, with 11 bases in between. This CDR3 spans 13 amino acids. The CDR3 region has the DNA TGTGCCAGTAGTATAGGACCGATAGGAGAGCTGTTTTTT. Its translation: CASSIGPIGELFF. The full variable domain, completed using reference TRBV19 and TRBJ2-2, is DGGITQSPKYLFRKEGQNVTLSCEQNLNHDAMYWYRQDPGQGLRLIYYSQIVNDFQKGDIAEGYSVSREKKESFPLTVTSAQKNPTAFYLCASSIGPIGELFFGEGSRLTVL.

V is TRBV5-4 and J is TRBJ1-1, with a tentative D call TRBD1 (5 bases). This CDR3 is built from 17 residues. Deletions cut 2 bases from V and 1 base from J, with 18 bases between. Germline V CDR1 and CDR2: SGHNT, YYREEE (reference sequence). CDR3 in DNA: TGTGCCAGCAGCTTCGAAGGGGCGCATGGTGAGAACACTGAAGCTTTCTTT. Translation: CASSFEGAHGENTEAFF.

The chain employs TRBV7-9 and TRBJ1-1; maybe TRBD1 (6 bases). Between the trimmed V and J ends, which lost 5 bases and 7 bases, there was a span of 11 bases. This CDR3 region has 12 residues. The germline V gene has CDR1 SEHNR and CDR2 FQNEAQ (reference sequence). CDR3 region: CASSPDRFEAFF. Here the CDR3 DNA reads TGTGCCAGCAGCCCAGACAGGTTTGAAGCTTTCTTT.

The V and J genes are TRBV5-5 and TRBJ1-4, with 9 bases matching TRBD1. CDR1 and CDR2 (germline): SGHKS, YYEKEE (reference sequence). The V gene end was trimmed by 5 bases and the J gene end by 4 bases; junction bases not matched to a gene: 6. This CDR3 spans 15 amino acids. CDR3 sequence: CASRGTGTINEKLFF. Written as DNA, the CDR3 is TGTGCCAGCAGAGGGACAGGGACGATTAATGAAAAACTGTTTTTT. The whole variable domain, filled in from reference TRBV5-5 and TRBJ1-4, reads DAGVTQSPTHLIKTRGQQVTLRCSPISGHKSVSWYQQVLGQGPQFIFQYYEKEERGRGNFPDRFSARQFPNYSSELNVNALLLGDSALYLCASRGTGTINEKLFFGSGTQLSVL.

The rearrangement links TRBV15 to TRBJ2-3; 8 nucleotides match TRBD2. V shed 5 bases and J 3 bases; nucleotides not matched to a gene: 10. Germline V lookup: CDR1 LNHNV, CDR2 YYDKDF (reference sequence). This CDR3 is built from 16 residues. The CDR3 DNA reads TGTGCCACCAGCCGGGAGGGCCGCCGATATACAGATACGCAGTATTTT. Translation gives CATSREGRRYTDTQYF.

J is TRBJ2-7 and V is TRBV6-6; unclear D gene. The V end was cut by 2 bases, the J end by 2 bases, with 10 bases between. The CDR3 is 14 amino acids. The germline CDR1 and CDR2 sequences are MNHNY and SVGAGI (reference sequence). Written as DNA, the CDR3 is TGTGCCAGCAGTTACGGTGTTGGCACCTACGAGCAGTACTTC. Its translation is CASSYGVGTYEQYF.

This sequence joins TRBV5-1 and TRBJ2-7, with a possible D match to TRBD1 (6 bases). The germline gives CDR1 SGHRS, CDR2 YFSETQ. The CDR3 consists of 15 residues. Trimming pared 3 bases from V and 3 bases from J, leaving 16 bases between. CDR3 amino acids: CASSSLGDKSYEQYF. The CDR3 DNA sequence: TGCGCCAGCAGCTCCCTGGGGGACAAGAGCTACGAGCAGTACTTC.

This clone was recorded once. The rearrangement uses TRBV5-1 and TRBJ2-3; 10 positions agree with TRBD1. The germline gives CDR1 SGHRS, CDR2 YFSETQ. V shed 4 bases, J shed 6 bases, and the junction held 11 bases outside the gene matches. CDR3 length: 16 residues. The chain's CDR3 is CASSQTIGTGADTQYF. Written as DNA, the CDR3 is TGCGCCAGCAGCCAGACTATAGGGACAGGGGCGGATACGCAGTATTTT.

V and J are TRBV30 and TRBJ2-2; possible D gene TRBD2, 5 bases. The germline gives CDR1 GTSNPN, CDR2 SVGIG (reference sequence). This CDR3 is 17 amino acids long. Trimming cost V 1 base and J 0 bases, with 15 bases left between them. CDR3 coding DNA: TGTGCCTGGAGTGGCCCGGGATCTCCCTCGAACACCGGGGAGCTGTTTTTT. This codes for CAWSGPGSPSNTGELFF.